Presented here are 18 T cell receptor beta chains from one specimen sequenced in a study of blood T cell repertoires in COVID-19. The table came from immunoSEQ multiplex PCR; TCRdb's copy has only in-frame clones and leaves some out. The table includes 200,000 to 250,000 clones, over 75% detected once. The specimen was peripheral blood. The receptors were sampled from a human donor in a cohort sampled during active COVID-19.

The genes are TRBV3-1 (or the pseudogene TRBV3-2) and TRBJ1-2; the D is unclear. The germline gives CDR1 LGHDT, CDR2 YNNKEL (reference sequence). The CDR3 spans 13 residues. Trimming left V 4 bases short and J 8 bases short, with 14 bases between. This CDR3 is CASSPRGSYGYTF. Written as DNA, the CDR3 is TGTGCCAGCAGCCCCCGAGGGTCTTACGGCTACACCTTC.

This chain links TRBV3-1 (or the pseudogene TRBV3-2) with TRBJ2-7; possible D gene TRBD2, 7 bases. Germline V CDR1 and CDR2: LGHDT, YNNKEL (reference sequence). The V end lost 1 base, the J end lost 6 bases, and 10 bases lay between the germline ends. The CDR3 consists of 13 residues. CDR3 sequence (DNA): TGTGCCAGCAGCCAAGGGAGGGGGGGCGAGCAGTACTTC. Protein product: CASSQGRGGEQYF.

The chain joins TRBV28 to TRBJ1-5; 10 nucleotides match TRBD1. There are 16 residues in the CDR3. Germline V gene data show CDR1 as MDHEN and CDR2 as SYDVKM. The J segment lost 6 bases and the V segment lost 6 bases, leaving 11 bases of the junction unmatched. The CDR3 is CASRPYTGQGSQPQHF. CDR3 sequence (DNA): TGTGCCAGCAGACCGTATACGGGACAGGGGAGTCAGCCCCAGCATTTT.

This chain links TRBV11-2 with TRBJ2-5, with 7 bases fitting TRBD1. Germline-derived CDR1 and CDR2 are SGHAT and FQNNGV. J was trimmed by 5 bases and V by 6 bases; bases with no gene match: 12. This CDR3 contains 15 residues. CDR3 in DNA: TGTGCCAGCAGACCCGATAGGGGGCGCGTCGAGACCCAGTACTTC. This translates into CASRPDRGRVETQYF.

The J gene is TRBJ2-1, the V gene TRBV7-2; a weak D match, TRBD2 (6 bases). The germline V gene encodes CDR1 SGHTA and CDR2 FQGNSA. The V and J ends lost 5 bases and 1 base respectively, with 15 bases between them. The CDR3 consists of 16 residues. The CDR3 DNA reads TGTGCCAGCAGCGCCGGACTATCCCGTTCCTACAATGAGCAGTTCTTC. It specifies CASSAGLSRSYNEQFF.

The V call is TRBV28, the J call TRBJ2-5; TRBD1 matches at 10 bases. Trimming at V came to 5 bases and at J to 5 bases, leaving 5 bases not matched to a gene. Germline assignment: CDR1 MDHEN and CDR2 SYDVKM. The CDR3 length is 14 residues. CDR3 in amino acids: CASSKTGGGETQYF. In DNA, the CDR3 is TGTGCCAGCAGTAAGACAGGGGGCGGGGAGACCCAGTACTTC.

The chain recombines TRBV19 with TRBJ2-1; D perhaps matches TRBD1 (6 bases). Germline assignment: CDR1 LNHDA and CDR2 SQIVND (reference sequence). The CDR3 is 16 amino acids. The V end lost 5 bases, the J end lost 6 bases, and 20 bases lay between the germline ends. The DNA for the CDR3 is TGTGCCAGTAGTCTCCGGGACACTCTTCGGGTCAATGAGCAGTTCTTC. Its protein is CASSLRDTLRVNEQFF.

The chain couples TRBV28 to TRBJ2-5; the D gene is possibly TRBD1 (5 bases). The CDR3 runs 16 residues. Germline CDR1 MDHEN, CDR2 SYDVKM. Trimming left V 6 bases short and J 5 bases short, with 22 bases between. The DNA of the CDR3 is TGTGCCAGCAGGGCCCTCAGGGTCTCACGATGGGAGACCCAGTACTTC. Residues: CASRALRVSRWETQYF.

The rearrangement uses TRBV9 and TRBJ1-4; 10 nucleotides agree with TRBD1. Germline CDR1 is SGDLS and CDR2 is YYNGEE. The CDR3 runs 15 residues. Trimming cost V 0 bases and J 8 bases; bases outside gene matches: 4. For the CDR3, the DNA is TGTGCCAGCAGCGTAGGACAGGGGGCATGGGAAAAACTGTTTTTT. This encodes CASSVGQGAWEKLFF.

This clone was counted a few times. V usage is TRBV5-1 and J usage is TRBJ1-4; possible D gene TRBD1, 5 bases. CDR3 length equals 16 residues. V was pared by 4 bases and J by 3 bases, with 16 bases between. CDR1 and CDR2 (germline): SGHRS, YFSETQ. The CDR3, as DNA: TGCGCCAGCAGCGTTGACAGATTACTGTCTAATGAAAAACTGTTTTTT. Translated, it gives CASSVDRLLSNEKLFF.

The gene calls are TRBV5-4 and TRBJ2-7; 8 nucleotides line up with TRBD1. CDR3 size: 15 residues. The germline V gene has CDR1 SGHNT and CDR2 YYREEE (reference sequence). J gave up 1 base and V 4 bases, and 7 bases lay outside the gene matches. In DNA, the CDR3 is TGTGCCAGCAGCCCAATACAGGGGGATTCCTACGAGCAGTACTTC. Its protein product is CASSPIQGDSYEQYF.

The chain combines TRBV6-6 with TRBJ2-7; TRBD1 aligns across 9 bases. Germline V CDR1 and CDR2: MNHNY, SVGAGI (reference sequence). J gave up 3 bases and V 5 bases, and 5 bases lay outside the gene matches. This CDR3 contains 14 residues. The CDR3 is CASSPGQGHYEQYF. The CDR3 DNA sequence: TGTGCCAGCAGTCCGGGACAGGGTCACTACGAGCAGTACTTC.

The chain recombines TRBV5-6 with TRBJ2-3; no clear D. The CDR3 length is 15 residues. The V gene lost 0 bases and the J gene lost 3 bases, with 11 bases spanning the gap. Germline CDR1 SGHDT, CDR2 YYEEEE. For the CDR3, the DNA is TGTGCCAGCAGCTTGGCCGAGGTAGGAACAGATACGCAGTATTTT. This translates into CASSLAEVGTDTQYF.

The chain has TRBV7-9 and TRBJ2-1, with unresolved D. Germline V lookup: CDR1 SEHNR, CDR2 FQNEAQ (reference sequence). The V and J ends lost 7 bases and 8 bases respectively, with 15 bases between them. This CDR3 is built from 13 residues. The CDR3 loop is CASTIPTRYEQFF. The CDR3 DNA reads as TGTGCCAGCACCATACCTACCCGATATGAGCAGTTCTTC.

V usage is TRBV5-5 and J usage is TRBJ2-7; D may be TRBD2 (8 bases). The V end was cut by 2 bases, the J end by 0 bases, with 15 bases between. CDR1 SGHKS and CDR2 YYEKEE come from the germline V gene (reference sequence). The length of the CDR3 is 16 residues. The CDR3 loop reads CASSFSGTAYSYEQYF. In DNA form, the CDR3 reads TGTGCCAGCAGCTTTAGCGGGACAGCGTACTCCTACGAGCAGTACTTC. Full variable domain (missing parts from reference TRBV5-5 and TRBJ2-7): DAGVTQSPTHLIKTRGQQVTLRCSPISGHKSVSWYQQVLGQGPQFIFQYYEKEERGRGNFPDRFSARQFPNYSSELNVNALLLGDSALYLCASSFSGTAYSYEQYFGPGTRLTVT.

J is TRBJ2-7 and V is TRBV28; 7 positions match TRBD1. Germline assignment: CDR1 MDHEN and CDR2 SYDVKM. J lost 5 bases, V lost 4 bases, and 14 bases had no gene match. The CDR3 loop spans 16 amino acids. The CDR3 region is CASSSVVKQGPNEQYF. In DNA, the CDR3 is TGTGCCAGCAGTTCTGTGGTAAAACAGGGGCCGAACGAGCAGTACTTC.

The chain employs TRBV3-1 (or the pseudogene TRBV3-2) and TRBJ1-3; D not certain. The CDR3 has 16 residues. Germline assignment: CDR1 LGHDT and CDR2 YNNKEL (reference sequence). V dropped 4 bases and J dropped 0 bases, with 13 bases sitting between them. The CDR3 sequence is CASSPISESSGNTIYF. The DNA of the CDR3 is TGTGCCAGCAGCCCGATTTCGGAGTCCTCTGGAAACACCATATATTTT.

The chain uses TRBV4-3 and TRBJ1-1; D is undetermined. The germline gives CDR1 LGHNA, CDR2 YSLEER. The CDR3 covers 13 residues. The V end was cut by 5 bases, the J end by 3 bases, with 10 bases between. DNA for the CDR3: TGCGCCAGCAGCTACCGATCGGACACTGAAGCTTTCTTT. The encoded protein is CASSYRSDTEAFF.